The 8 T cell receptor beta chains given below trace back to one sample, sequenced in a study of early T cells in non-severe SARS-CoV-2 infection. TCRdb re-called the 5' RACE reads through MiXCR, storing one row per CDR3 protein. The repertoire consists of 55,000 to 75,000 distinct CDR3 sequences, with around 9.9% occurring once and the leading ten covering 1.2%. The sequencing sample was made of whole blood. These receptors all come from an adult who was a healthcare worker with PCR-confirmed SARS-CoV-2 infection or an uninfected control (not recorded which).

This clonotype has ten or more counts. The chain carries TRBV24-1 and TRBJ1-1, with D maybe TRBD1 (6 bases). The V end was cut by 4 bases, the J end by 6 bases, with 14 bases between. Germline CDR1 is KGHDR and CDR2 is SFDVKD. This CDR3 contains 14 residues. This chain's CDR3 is CATSERGGRAEAFF. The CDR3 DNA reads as TGTGCCACCAGTGAAAGGGGGGGTCGCGCTGAAGCTTTCTTT.

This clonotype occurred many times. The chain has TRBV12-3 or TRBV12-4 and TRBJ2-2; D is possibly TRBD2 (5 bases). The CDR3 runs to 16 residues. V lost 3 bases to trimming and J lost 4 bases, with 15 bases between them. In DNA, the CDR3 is TGTGCCAGCAGTTTGGGCGGGCCCGCGACCACCGGGGAGCTGTTTTTT. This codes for CASSLGGPATTGELFF.

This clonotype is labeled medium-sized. CDR3 sequence (DNA): TGCAGTGCTAGAGTACGAAAAAGCGGATACAATGAGCAGTTCTTC. Residues: CSARVRKSGYNEQFF. The chain carries TRBV20-1 and TRBJ2-1, with D maybe TRBD2 (5 bases). Germline V gives CDR1 DFQATT, CDR2 SNEGSKA (reference sequence). CDR3 length: 15 amino acids. The V gene lost 1 base and the J gene lost 4 bases, with 14 bases spanning the gap.

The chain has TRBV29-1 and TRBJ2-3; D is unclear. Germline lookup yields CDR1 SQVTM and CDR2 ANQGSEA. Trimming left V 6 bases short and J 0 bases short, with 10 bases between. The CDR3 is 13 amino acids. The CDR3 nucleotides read TGCAGCGTCGGATACTCTAGCACAGATACGCAGTATTTT. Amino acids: CSVGYSSTDTQYF.

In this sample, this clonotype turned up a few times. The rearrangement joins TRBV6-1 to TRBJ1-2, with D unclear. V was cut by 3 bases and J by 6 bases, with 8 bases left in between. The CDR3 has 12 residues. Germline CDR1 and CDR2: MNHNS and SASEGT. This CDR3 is CASSDHSNGYTF. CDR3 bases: TGTGCCAGCAGTGATCACAGCAATGGCTACACCTTC.

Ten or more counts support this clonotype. CDR3 region: CASSRGQGNQPQHF. In DNA form, the CDR3 reads TGTGCCAGCAGCCGAGGACAGGGGAATCAGCCCCAGCATTTT. This chain joins TRBV3-1 and TRBJ1-5, with 9 positions matching TRBD1. The CDR3 has 14 residues. The V segment lost 4 bases and the J segment 4 bases; nucleotides outside the gene matches: 2. Germline assignment: CDR1 LGHDT and CDR2 YNNKEL (reference sequence).

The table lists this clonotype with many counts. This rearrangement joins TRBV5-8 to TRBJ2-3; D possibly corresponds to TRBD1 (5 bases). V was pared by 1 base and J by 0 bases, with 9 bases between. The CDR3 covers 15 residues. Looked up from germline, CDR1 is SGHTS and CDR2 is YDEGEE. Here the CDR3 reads CASSLYGASTDTQYF. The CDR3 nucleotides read TGTGCCAGCAGCTTGTATGGGGCTAGCACAGATACGCAGTATTTT.

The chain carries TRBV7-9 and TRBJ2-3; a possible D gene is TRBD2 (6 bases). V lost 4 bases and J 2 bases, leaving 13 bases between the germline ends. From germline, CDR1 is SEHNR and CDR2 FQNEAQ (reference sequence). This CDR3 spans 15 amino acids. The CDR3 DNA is TGTGCCAGCAGCTCCCTAGCGAGAGACACAGATACGCAGTATTTT. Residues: CASSSLARDTDTQYF. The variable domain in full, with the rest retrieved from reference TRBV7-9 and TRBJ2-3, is DTGVSQNPRHKITKRGQNVTFRCDPISEHNRLYWYRQTLGQGPEFLTYFQNEAQLEKSRLLSDRFSAERPKGSFSTLEIQRTEQGDSAMYLCASSSLARDTDTQYFGPGTRLTVL.